Listed here are 17 T cell receptor beta chains from one sample, sequenced in a study of blood T cell repertoires in COVID-19. The repertoire was sequenced with immunoSEQ multiplex PCR; TCRdb's copy has only in-frame clones and lacks some. The table has 120,000 to 150,000 clones, roughly 90% seen once; the top ten hold approximately 1.3%. The sequenced sample consisted of PBMCs or T cells enriched from blood (not recorded which). Receptors originate from a woman aged 30 to 39 with acute COVID-19.

This clone has only one observation. The rearrangement joins TRBV6-4 to TRBJ2-1; 11 bases are shared with TRBD2. Germline CDR1 reads MRHNA; CDR2 reads SNTAGT. The CDR3 loop spans 15 amino acids. V lost 7 bases and J lost 5; bases outside the gene matches: 7. CDR3 sequence reads: CASTKLAGANNEQFF. DNA of the CDR3: TGTGCCAGCACCAAACTAGCGGGAGCTAACAATGAGCAGTTCTTC.

This clone has a handful of counts. This chain links TRBV6-4 with TRBJ2-2; unclear D gene. Germline V gene lookup returns CDR1 MRHNA and CDR2 SNTAGT. The germline V and J ends were trimmed by 5 bases and 5 bases, with 15 bases remaining between them. The CDR3 is 15 amino acids. The CDR3 region has the DNA TGTGCCAGCAGTAGTACCGCAACAGAAACCGGGGAGCTGTTTTTT. This codes for CASSSTATETGELFF.

The chain carries TRBV7-8 and TRBJ1-5, with D tentatively TRBD1 (5 bases). The CDR3 contains 18 residues. V was clipped by 0 bases and J by 5 bases, with 20 bases between them. Germline V gene sequence: CDR1 SGHVS, CDR2 FQNEAQ. The CDR3 loop reads CASSLALRVGGVDQPQHF. CDR3 bases: TGTGCCAGCAGCTTAGCGCTTAGAGTGGGAGGGGTGGATCAGCCCCAGCATTTT. Full variable domain (outside the CDR3, taken from reference TRBV7-8 and TRBJ1-5): GAGVSQSPRYKVAKRGQDVALRCDPISGHVSLFWYQQALGQGPEFLTYFQNEAQLDKSGLPSDRFFAERPEGSVSTLKIQRTQQEDSAVYLCASSLALRVGGVDQPQHFGDGTRLSIL.

The chain recombines TRBV11-2 with TRBJ2-1; the D gene is possibly TRBD2 (5 bases). The CDR3 covers 17 residues. Per the germline V gene, CDR1 is SGHAT and CDR2 is FQNNGV. Trimming removed 5 bases at V and 4 bases at J, with 21 bases between. CDR3 sequence reads: CASSHVGETIGYNEQFF. The CDR3 region has the DNA TGTGCCAGCAGCCACGTCGGGGAAACCATCGGTTACAATGAGCAGTTCTTC.

The rearrangement links TRBV2 to TRBJ2-2; 10 bases are a match to TRBD1. V trimming: 9 bases; J trimming: 0 bases; junction bases outside the gene matches: 4. This CDR3 contains 15 residues. The germline gives CDR1 SNHLY, CDR2 FYNNEI. The CDR3 is CASLGTGANTGELFF. DNA for the CDR3: TGTGCCAGTTTAGGGACAGGGGCGAACACCGGGGAGCTGTTTTTT.

V usage is TRBV7-9 and J usage is TRBJ2-5, with D perhaps matching TRBD1 (6 bases). The ends were cut back, 5 bases at V and 5 bases at J, with 18 bases in the middle. Germline V CDR1 and CDR2: SEHNR, FQNEAQ (reference sequence). The CDR3 length is 15 residues. CDR3 bases: TGTGCCAGCAGCGCCCAGGGGCCCCCGGGGGAGACCCAGTACTTC. Translated, it gives CASSAQGPPGETQYF.

V usage is TRBV5-1 and J usage is TRBJ1-2; possible D gene TRBD1, 5 bases. There are 14 residues in the CDR3. Germline CDR1 and CDR2: SGHRS and YFSETQ. Trimming shortened V by 4 bases and J by 3 bases, and 13 bases separated the two germline ends. This CDR3 reads CASSTATDHYGYTF. The CDR3 bases are TGCGCCAGCAGCACGGCGACAGATCACTATGGCTACACCTTC.

This clone was seen a single time. The V call is TRBV5-4, the J call TRBJ1-2; 8 bases agree with TRBD1. Per germline, CDR1 SGHNT and CDR2 YYREEE (reference sequence). The CDR3 spans 15 residues. V lost 4 bases, J lost 4 bases, and 9 bases stayed unmatched. The CDR3, as DNA: TGTGCCAGCAGCCTCCCCGTAGGGACAGGCTATGGCTACACCTTC. Protein product: CASSLPVGTGYGYTF. The whole variable domain, filled in from reference TRBV5-4 and TRBJ1-2, reads ETGVTQSPTHLIKTRGQQVTLRCSSQSGHNTVSWYQQALGQGPQFIFQYYREEENGRGNFPPRFSGLQFPNYSSELNVNALELDDSALYLCASSLPVGTGYGYTFGSGTRLTVV.

This clone came up once. Sequence at one end of the junction differs from germline and may be a read error. The chain has TRBV5-6 and TRBJ2-7; 9 bases are shared with TRBD1. Germline-derived CDR1 and CDR2 are SGHDT and YYEEEE. CDR3 length equals 14 residues. The CDR3 coding sequence is TGTGCTAGCAGCTGGGACAGGGCCGTTTTCGAGCAGTACTTC. It codes for CASSWDRAVFEQYF.

The chain is built from TRBV28 and TRBJ2-7, with a tentative D call TRBD1 (5 bases). Germline V gene sequence: CDR1 MDHEN, CDR2 SYDVKM. The CDR3 spans 17 residues. Trimming removed 7 bases from V and 0 bases from J, with 22 bases in between. Here the CDR3 reads CASTQAAATAFSYEQYF. The CDR3 DNA reads as TGTGCCAGCACCCAGGCTGCCGCGACAGCCTTCTCCTACGAGCAGTACTTC.

This chain connects TRBV28 to TRBJ2-7; TRBD2 aligns across 7 bases. The CDR3 extends over 12 amino acids. With 9 bases clipped from V and 0 bases from J, the junction kept 2 bases outside the gene matches. CDR1 and CDR2 from the germline V gene are MDHEN and SYDVKM. The CDR3 DNA follows: TGTGCCAGTAGGGACTACTCCTACGAGCAGTACTTC. Protein sequence: CASRDYSYEQYF.

The gene calls are TRBV5-6 and TRBJ2-5; no firm D call. V was cut by 4 bases and J by 0 bases, with 13 bases left in between. The CDR3 runs to 15 residues. The germline gives CDR1 SGHDT, CDR2 YYEEEE. For the CDR3, the DNA is TGTGCCAGCAGCCTCCAAATCCTAGACCAAGAGACCCAGTACTTC. Encoded protein: CASSLQILDQETQYF.

J is TRBJ1-4 and V is TRBV28; 8 bases line up with TRBD1. Germline V gene sequence: CDR1 MDHEN, CDR2 SYDVKM. The CDR3 is made up of 15 amino acids. Unmatched junction bases numbered 6, after V lost 5 bases and J lost 4 bases. In DNA, the CDR3 is TGTGCCAGCAGTCCCCGGACAGGGTATAATGAAAAACTGTTTTTT. Translation gives CASSPRTGYNEKLFF.

The sample holds one count of this clone. The chain uses TRBV7-2 and TRBJ2-1; TRBD2 aligns across 16 bases. The germline gives CDR1 SGHTA, CDR2 FQGNSA. Unmatched junction bases numbered 4, after V lost 4 bases and J lost 7 bases. The CDR3 contains 16 residues. For the CDR3, the DNA is TGTGCCAGCAGCTGGGGACTAGCGGGAGGGCAGAATGAGCAGTTCTTC. As protein: CASSWGLAGGQNEQFF.

Here the CDR3 reads CASSLDFAGYGSYNSPLHF. For the CDR3, the DNA is TGTGCCAGCAGCTTAGACTTCGCAGGCTACGGCTCCTATAATTCACCCCTCCACTTT. This chain uses TRBV7-2 with TRBJ1-6; no definite D call. The V gene's germline CDR1 is SGHTA and CDR2 FQGNSA. Trimming stripped 1 base from V and 0 bases from J, with 16 bases between. The CDR3 has 19 amino acids.

The CDR3 is CASSLVSPGVTEAFF. CDR3 coding DNA: TGCGCCAGCAGCTTGGTCTCCCCCGGGGTAACTGAAGCTTTCTTT. This rearrangement joins TRBV5-1 to TRBJ1-1; D is unclear. Germline CDR1 SGHRS, CDR2 YFSETQ. This CDR3 comprises 15 residues. The V and J ends lost 0 bases and 5 bases respectively, with 14 bases between them.

This clone was seen only once. The chain uses TRBV30 and TRBJ2-3; TRBD1 might be the D (5 bases). The CDR3 sequence is 15 residues long. Trimming took off 4 bases at V and 4 bases at J, with 18 bases between the two ends. Germline V gene lookup returns CDR1 GTSNPN and CDR2 SVGIG (reference sequence). The DNA of the CDR3 is TGTGCCTGGACGGAAAGGGGTGCCATCTCAGATACGCAGTATTTT. Amino acids: CAWTERGAISDTQYF.